The rows below give T cell receptor beta chains drawn from one sample of a study of immune evolution from preneoplasia to lung adenocarcinoma. Libraries were prepared by immunoSEQ multiplex PCR; TCRdb keeps only in-frame clonotypes and omits some of them. The table lists 6,500 to 7,500 clones, 77% of them singletons. Material: FFPE lung adenocarcinoma in situ tissue. These receptors came from a person aged 60-79 years with lung adenocarcinoma. Both conserved end residues are part of each CDR3.

TRBV6-1	TRBJ1-3	CASTGDRAGGNTIYF
TRBV4-2	TRBJ1-2	CASSQEGGPLGYTF
TRBV30	TRBJ1-2	CAWLEGTGNYGYTF
TRBV6-6	TRBJ1-2	CASRQGSHGYTF
TRBV18	TRBJ2-2	CASSPQPSDTGELFF
TRBV6-6	TRBJ1-4	CASRRTGANEKLFF
TRBV5-1	TRBJ1-1	CASSFSADTEAFF
TRBV7-6	TRBJ2-5	CASSLNRETQYF
TRBV7-6	TRBJ2-3	CASSWTPPHTDTQYF
TRBV28	TRBJ2-7	CASSFPPRLAGTYEQYF
TRBV28	TRBJ1-4	CASSVDRGDEKLFF
TRBV7-9	TRBJ1-6	CASSFGQGAGNSPLHF
TRBV18	TRBJ2-1	CASSPPSQEQFF
TRBV27	TRBJ2-3	CASSLSPIGRGGTDTQYF
TRBV6-1	TRBJ2-7	CASSEGWAGDEQYF
TRBV4-1	TRBJ1-6	CASSQEGFGTYNSPLHF
TRBV7-8	TRBJ2-1	CASSPPLGFGSYNEQFF
TRBV10-2	TRBJ1-1	CASSEGRGGEAFF
TRBV15	TRBJ2-5	CATAKDRGTQYF
TRBV15	TRBJ1-1	CATSRGQGKNTEAFF
TRBV7-3	TRBJ2-1	CASSLGGVNEQFF
TRBV5-1	TRBJ2-3	CASSLVRGGDSGTQYF
TRBV10-3	NA	CAIRGTGGISYEQYF
TRBV4-1	TRBJ1-4	CASSQGDKGWGNEKLFF